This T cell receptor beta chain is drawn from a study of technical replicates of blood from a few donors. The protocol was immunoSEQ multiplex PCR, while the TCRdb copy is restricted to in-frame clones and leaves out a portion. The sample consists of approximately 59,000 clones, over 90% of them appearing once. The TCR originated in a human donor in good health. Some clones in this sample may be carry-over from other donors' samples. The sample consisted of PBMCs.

CDR3 amino acids: CASSPGLETQYF. As DNA, the CDR3 is TGTGCCAGCAGCCCGGGACTCGAGACGCAGTATTTT. This chain connects TRBV9 to TRBJ2-3; TRBD2 might be the D (6 bases). Germline loops: CDR1 SGDLS, CDR2 YYNGEE. There are 12 residues in the CDR3. V was cut by 4 bases and J by 9 bases, with 12 bases left in between. Full variable domain (outside the CDR3, taken from reference TRBV9 and TRBJ2-3): DSGVTQTPKHLITATGQRVTLRCSPRSGDLSVYWYQQSLDQGLQFLIQYYNGEERAKGNILERFSAQQFPDLHSELNLSSLELGDSALYFCASSPGLETQYFGPGTRLTVL.